Following are 17 T cell receptor beta chains from one sample sequenced in a study of identical twins. TCRdb reanalysed the 5' RACE reads using MiXCR and keeps one entry per CDR3 protein. The repertoire holds around 530,000 distinct CDR3 sequences, 15% seen once, with nearly 0.45% in the top ten. The same sample was also used in a study of yellow fever vaccine responses in identical twins.

Source material: CD4+ T cells sorted from blood. The origin of the receptors is a woman in her late teens or twenties in good health.

The V call is TRBV12-3 or TRBV12-4, the J call TRBJ2-1; weak D call: TRBD1 (6 bases). CDR3 length equals 16 residues. Trimming removed 3 bases at V and 9 bases at J, with 21 bases between. The CDR3 spells CASSFRGGVIRSEQFF. Written as DNA, the CDR3 is TGTGCCAGCAGTTTCAGAGGGGGAGTCATTCGGAGTGAGCAGTTCTTC.

This clonotype was seen more than once but under ten times. The chain is built from TRBV6-4 and TRBJ2-3; D uncertain. V lost 3 bases and J lost 6, with 4 bases in between. Germline V gene sequence: CDR1 MRHNA, CDR2 SNTAGT. The CDR3 spans 11 residues. CDR3 in DNA: TGTGCCAGCAGTGAACGGGATACGCAGTATTTT. The encoded protein is CASSERDTQYF.

The chain has TRBV2 and TRBJ2-7; D may be TRBD1 (6 bases). Trimming left V 3 bases short and J 0 bases short, with 12 bases between. CDR1 is SNHLY, CDR2 FYNNEI, per germline. This CDR3 spans 15 amino acids. CDR3 in amino acids: CASSDWTASSYEQYF. CDR3 nucleotide sequence: TGTGCCAGCAGTGACTGGACAGCCAGCTCCTACGAGCAGTACTTC.

This clonotype appeared a few times. This chain links TRBV4-1 with TRBJ2-1; D is uncertain. Germline V gives CDR1 MGHRA, CDR2 YSYEKL. Trimming took 3 bases from V and 9 from J, leaving 15 bases between them. The CDR3 covers 14 residues. CDR3 sequence (DNA): TGCGCCAGCAGCCACACCCTCGGTTCGGGTGAGCAGTTCTTC. Amino acid sequence: CASSHTLGSGEQFF.

The chain carries TRBV15 and TRBJ2-3, with 7 positions matching TRBD2. Germline loops: CDR1 LNHNV, CDR2 YYDKDF (reference sequence). The J segment lost 0 bases and the V segment lost 1 base, leaving 4 bases of the junction unmatched. This CDR3 contains 16 residues. The CDR3, as DNA: TGTGCCACCAGCAGAGTTCTAGCGGAAAGCACAGATACGCAGTATTTT. This codes for CATSRVLAESTDTQYF.

This clonotype turned up a few times. This sequence joins TRBV4-2 and TRBJ1-2; D is possibly TRBD1 (5 bases). V lost 0 bases and J 4 bases, leaving 15 bases between the germline ends. In germline, CDR1 is LGHNA, CDR2 YNFKEQ. The CDR3 consists of 16 residues. The CDR3 region is CASSQDTQEPTYGYTF. DNA of the CDR3: TGTGCCAGCAGCCAAGATACACAGGAGCCTACCTATGGCTACACCTTC.

The CDR3 coding sequence is TGTGCCAGCAGCCCTACAAGGGGGGGGCGAGGAAACATTCAGTACTTC. It yields the protein CASSPTRGGRGNIQYF. The chain links TRBV9 to TRBJ2-4, with a possible D match to TRBD2 (7 bases). The CDR3 consists of 16 residues. Between the trimmed V and J ends, which lost 4 bases and 6 bases, there was a span of 20 bases. The germline CDR1 and CDR2 sequences are SGDLS and YYNGEE.

This clonotype has a handful of counts. V usage is TRBV4-1 and J usage is TRBJ1-2; D is uncertain. Germline lookup yields CDR1 MGHRA and CDR2 YSYEKL. This CDR3 has 15 amino acids. With 2 bases removed from V and 4 bases from J, the gap between germline ends came to 14 bases. CDR3 DNA: TGCGCCAGCAGCCAAATTAGCGGCAAAGTCTATGGCTACACCTTC. It yields the protein CASSQISGKVYGYTF.

This chain joins TRBV12-3 or TRBV12-4 and TRBJ2-7; 11 bases are shared with TRBD2. V lost 1 base, J lost 6 bases, and 5 bases stayed unmatched. The CDR3 is 15 residues long. In DNA, the CDR3 is TGTGCCAGCAGTTTAGGGGGGCTAGCGGGAGGCGAGCAGTACTTC. The encoded protein is CASSLGGLAGGEQYF.

The chain uses TRBV6-2 or TRBV6-3 and TRBJ2-3; D is uncertain. V lost 7 bases, J lost 0 bases, and 14 bases lay in between. The CDR3 sequence is 15 residues long. Germline CDR1 is MNHEY and CDR2 is SVGEGT. The CDR3 DNA follows: TGTGCCAGCAAAAGCCTGAGCCCTAGCACAGATACGCAGTATTTT. Protein product: CASKSLSPSTDTQYF.

This clonotype was found a few times. V gene TRBV2 combines with J gene TRBJ2-2, with TRBD1 matching over 9 bases. The CDR3 is made up of 15 amino acids. Germline V gene lookup returns CDR1 SNHLY and CDR2 FYNNEI. V shed 5 bases, J shed 7 bases, and the junction held 8 bases outside the gene matches. CDR3 in amino acids: CASSPRTGVVGELFF. The CDR3 bases are TGTGCCAGCAGTCCTCGGACAGGGGTGGTCGGGGAGCTGTTTTTT.

This clonotype was found a few times. V gene TRBV5-6 combines with J gene TRBJ2-3; no reliable D call. With 2 bases removed from V and 1 base from J, the gap between germline ends came to 11 bases. Germline V gene lookup returns CDR1 SGHDT and CDR2 YYEEEE. The CDR3 loop spans 15 amino acids. CDR3 bases: TGTGCCAGCAGCTTAGGTATCGACGGCACAGATACGCAGTATTTT. As protein: CASSLGIDGTDTQYF.

This clonotype was observed at least ten times. The chain employs TRBV6-2 or TRBV6-3 and TRBJ2-1; no clear D. CDR1 is MNHEY and CDR2 is SVGEGT in the germline V gene. The CDR3 loop spans 11 amino acids. Between the trimmed V and J ends, which lost 0 bases and 9 bases, there was a span of 3 bases. The CDR3 region is CASSYSSEQFF. The CDR3 coding sequence is TGTGCCAGCAGTTACTCGAGTGAGCAGTTCTTC.

This chain links TRBV11-3 with TRBJ2-5, with no clear D. Germline CDR1 reads SGHNT; CDR2 reads YENEEA. CDR3 length equals 16 residues. With 0 bases removed from V and 4 bases from J, the gap between germline ends came to 15 bases. The CDR3 DNA follows: TGTGCCAGCAGCTTAGATCCGGCTTGGCCGGGAGAGACCCAGTACTTC. Amino acids: CASSLDPAWPGETQYF.

V usage is TRBV12-3 or TRBV12-4 and J usage is TRBJ1-1; D unclear. Trimming removed 1 base at V and 1 base at J, with 10 bases between. This CDR3 region has 15 residues. The CDR3 nucleotides are TGTGCCAGCAGTTTAGACCCCCGGGGGAACACTGAAGCTTTCTTT. It codes for CASSLDPRGNTEAFF.

The chain carries TRBV10-3 and TRBJ2-7, with 9 bases lining up with TRBD1. Germline V gene lookup returns CDR1 ENHRY and CDR2 SYGVKD. Germline trimming cut 4 bases from V and 3 bases from J; bases unmatched to any gene: 1. The CDR3 spans 13 residues. For the CDR3, the DNA is TGTGCCATCAGTGGGACAGGGGTCTACGAGCAGTACTTC. Translating gives CAISGTGVYEQYF.

The rearrangement links TRBV28 to TRBJ2-5; 9 bases agree with TRBD1. CDR1 is MDHEN, CDR2 SYDVKM, per germline. The CDR3 consists of 17 residues. V lost 2 bases to trimming and J lost 5 bases; unmatched junction nucleotides: 12. The CDR3, as DNA: TGTGCCAGCAGTTTAGTCAAGGACAGGGGATATGGGGAGACCCAGTACTTC. This sequence encodes CASSLVKDRGYGETQYF.